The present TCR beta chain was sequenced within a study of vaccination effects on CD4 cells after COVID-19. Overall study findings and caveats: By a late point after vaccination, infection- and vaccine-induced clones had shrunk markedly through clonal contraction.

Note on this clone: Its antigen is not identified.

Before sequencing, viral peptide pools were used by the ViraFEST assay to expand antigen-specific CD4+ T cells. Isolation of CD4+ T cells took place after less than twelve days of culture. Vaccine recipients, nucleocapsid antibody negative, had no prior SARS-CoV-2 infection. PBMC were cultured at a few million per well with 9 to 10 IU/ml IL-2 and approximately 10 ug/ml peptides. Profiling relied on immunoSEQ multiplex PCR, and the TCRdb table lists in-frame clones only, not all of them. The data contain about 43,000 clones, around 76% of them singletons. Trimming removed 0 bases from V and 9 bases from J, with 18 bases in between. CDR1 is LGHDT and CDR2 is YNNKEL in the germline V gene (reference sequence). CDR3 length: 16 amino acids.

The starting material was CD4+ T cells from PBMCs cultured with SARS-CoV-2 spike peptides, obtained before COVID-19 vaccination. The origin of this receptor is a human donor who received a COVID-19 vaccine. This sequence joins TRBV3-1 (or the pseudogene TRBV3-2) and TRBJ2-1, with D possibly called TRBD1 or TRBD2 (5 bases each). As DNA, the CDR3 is TGTGCCAGCAGCCAAGAAGGCGTATTGGGACGGGGTGAGCAGTTCTTC. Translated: CASSQEGVLGRGEQFF.